The T cell receptor (beta chain) described here comes from a study of blood T cell repertoires in COVID-19. Trimming removed 2 bases from V and 4 bases from J; junction bases left unmatched: 3. This CDR3 spans 15 amino acids. The germline gives CDR1 SGHRS, CDR2 YFSETQ. Clones were read by immunoSEQ multiplex PCR, and TCRdb kept only the in-frame ones, dropping some. The repertoire holds about 300,000 clones, nearly 90% seen once, with roughly 2.9% in the top ten. The rearrangement links TRBV5-1 to TRBJ2-2; 9 bases match TRBD2. This receptor was identified in a woman in her forties or fifties who had been exposed to COVID-19. Sequencing was performed on PBMCs or T cells enriched from blood (not recorded which). The CDR3 sequence: CASSLGGGATGELFF. CDR3 coding DNA: TGCGCCAGCAGCTTAGGCGGGGGGGCCACCGGGGAGCTGTTTTTT.